What follows are 32 T cell receptor beta chains derived from one specimen sequenced in a study of beta chain features in type 1 diabetes. Study-level findings and limits: TCRB CDR3 length was moderately but significantly reduced in all four CD4+ subsets of Type 1 diabetes patients.

No antigen has been identified for these receptors. The entirety of the isolated RNA underwent reverse transcription, so expressed TCRB transcripts were sequenced. The assay was immunoSEQ multiplex PCR, and TCRdb's table has in-frame clones only and misses some. The sample lists about 47,000 clones; around 40% were seen once. The source material was stem cell memory CD4+ T cells from blood. These receptor sequences come from a man aged 25-40 years with type 1 diabetes.

The chain links TRBV6-4 to TRBJ1-4; perhaps TRBD1 as D (5 bases). Germline V gene sequence: CDR1 MRHNA, CDR2 SNTAGT. This CDR3 spans 12 amino acids. Trimming took off 7 bases at V and 8 bases at J, with 11 bases between the two ends. This CDR3 reads CASTQGGEKLFF. DNA for the CDR3: TGTGCCAGCACTCAGGGTGGGGAAAAACTGTTTTTT.

The chain is built from TRBV28 and TRBJ1-5; no clear D. The CDR3 loop spans 12 amino acids. The germline V gene encodes CDR1 MDHEN and CDR2 SYDVKM. V lost 7 bases and J lost 11, with 15 bases in between. The DNA of the CDR3 is TGTGCCAGCATAAAAGGGAGCGGGGCCCAGCATTTT. Translated: CASIKGSGAQHF.

The CDR3 sequence is CATSRPLAGDFRETQYF. CDR3 coding DNA: TGTGCCACCAGCCGGCCACTAGCGGGAGATTTCCGGGAGACCCAGTACTTC. The V gene is TRBV15, the J gene TRBJ2-5; TRBD2 aligns across 11 bases. Germline CDR1 LNHNV, CDR2 YYDKDF (reference sequence). The V and J ends lost 5 bases and 5 bases, in that order; junction bases with no gene match: 13. The CDR3 has 17 residues.

This clone was observed a few times. In DNA, the CDR3 is TGTGCCACCCACCAGAGCGGCTCTGGGGCCAACGTCCTGACTTTC. Residues: CATHQSGSGANVLTF. The chain joins TRBV28 to TRBJ2-6, with TRBD2 as a possible D gene (5 bases). The CDR3 totals 15 residues. Per germline, CDR1 MDHEN and CDR2 SYDVKM. V lost 10 bases and J 0 bases, leaving 13 bases between the germline ends.

This clone was observed a few times. This rearrangement joins TRBV7-2 to TRBJ1-1; tentatively, D is TRBD1 (6 bases). The V and J ends lost 5 bases and 9 bases respectively, with 16 bases between them. The CDR3 extends over 13 amino acids. CDR1 is SGHTA, CDR2 FQGNSA, per germline. The CDR3 is CASSPQGTGKAFF. CDR3 nucleotides: TGTGCCAGCAGCCCCCAGGGGACGGGGAAAGCTTTCTTT.

This clone was picked up a small number of times. This CDR3 is CASSRQYGRDTYNEQFF. CDR3 sequence (DNA): TGTGCCAGCAGCCGCCAATACGGGAGGGACACCTACAATGAGCAGTTCTTC. The chain has TRBV4-2 and TRBJ2-1; 8 nucleotides line up with TRBD2. Germline CDR1 and CDR2: LGHNA and YNFKEQ. Trimming removed 4 bases from V and 2 bases from J; junction bases left unmatched: 10. The CDR3 spans 17 residues.

This clone has more than one count but fewer than ten. The rearrangement links TRBV7-2 to TRBJ2-1; 7 bases line up with TRBD2. After removal of 8 bases from V and 2 bases from J, the junction contained 15 bases not matched to a gene. CDR1 and CDR2 from the germline V gene are SGHTA and FQGNSA. The CDR3 spans 17 residues. The chain's CDR3 is CASLAGVTRPTYNEQFF. DNA for the CDR3: TGTGCCAGCTTGGCGGGAGTTACTAGGCCGACCTACAATGAGCAGTTCTTC.

The chain employs TRBV19 and TRBJ2-1, with D possibly matching TRBD1 (6 bases). Deletions cut 4 bases from V and 5 bases from J, with 15 bases between. The CDR3 has 15 amino acids. Germline V lookup: CDR1 LNHDA, CDR2 SQIVND (reference sequence). The CDR3 coding sequence is TGTGCCAGTAGTAGGCAACAGACAGGTCACAATGAGCAGTTCTTC. Protein sequence: CASSRQQTGHNEQFF. The full variable domain, in which reference TRBV19 and TRBJ2-1 provide the parts outside the CDR3, is DGGITQSPKYLFRKEGQNVTLSCEQNLNHDAMYWYRQDPGQGLRLIYYSQIVNDFQKGDIAEGYSVSREKKESFPLTVTSAQKNPTAFYLCASSRQQTGHNEQFFGPGTRLTVL.

This clone was counted only a few times. This chain connects TRBV28 to TRBJ2-7, with D possibly being TRBD2 (5 bases). The ends were cut back, 4 bases at V and 6 bases at J, with 16 bases in the middle. The CDR3 loop spans 14 amino acids. Germline V CDR1 and CDR2: MDHEN, SYDVKM. Written as DNA, the CDR3 is TGTGCCAGCAGTTCCTGGACGGGAAAGAGCGAGCAGTACTTC. This encodes CASSSWTGKSEQYF.

The V call is TRBV7-3, the J call TRBJ2-1, with a tentative D call TRBD1 (6 bases). The length of the CDR3 is 18 residues. V shed 5 bases and J shed 5 bases, with 25 bases lying between them. The germline V gene has CDR1 SGHTA and CDR2 FQGTGA. The CDR3 protein is CASSQWVAGKGDHNEQFF. The CDR3 DNA reads TGTGCCAGCAGCCAATGGGTTGCAGGAAAGGGGGATCACAATGAGCAGTTCTTC.

V gene TRBV28 combines with J gene TRBJ1-5; TRBD1 agrees at 7 bases. Germline V gives CDR1 MDHEN, CDR2 SYDVKM. V gave up 7 bases and J gave up 6 bases; unmatched junction bases: 12. The CDR3 has 15 amino acids. In DNA form, the CDR3 reads TGTGCCAGCAAGCGAGAAGCAGGGGGGCCTCAGCCCCAGCATTTT. It codes for CASKREAGGPQPQHF.

This chain links TRBV9 with TRBJ2-2; perhaps TRBD1 as D (6 bases). Trimming left V 0 bases short and J 0 bases short, with 21 bases between. Germline lookup yields CDR1 SGDLS and CDR2 YYNGEE. The CDR3 has 20 residues. This chain's CDR3 is CASSVASRKRGTPNTGELFF. The CDR3 DNA sequence: TGTGCCAGCAGCGTAGCTTCCCGCAAAAGGGGGACCCCGAACACCGGGGAGCTGTTTTTT.

This clone was counted a few times. The V and J genes are TRBV28 and TRBJ1-1, with no clear D. CDR3 size: 11 residues. The germline CDR1 and CDR2 sequences are MDHEN and SYDVKM. V lost 8 bases, J lost 5 bases, and 9 bases lay in between. The CDR3 coding sequence is TGTGCCAGCTGGAGGGAGACTGAAGCTTTCTTT. Protein product: CASWRETEAFF.

The rearrangement links TRBV6-5 to TRBJ2-1, with unresolved D. The V and J ends lost 3 bases and 1 base respectively, with 7 bases between them. The CDR3 has 14 amino acids. Germline V gene sequence: CDR1 MNHEY, CDR2 SVGAGI. This chain's CDR3 is CASSYFGSYNEQFF. DNA of the CDR3: TGTGCCAGCAGTTATTTCGGTTCCTACAATGAGCAGTTCTTC.

The chain has TRBV7-9 and TRBJ1-1; TRBD1 matches 8 bases. CDR1 is SEHNR and CDR2 is FQNEAQ in the germline V gene (reference sequence). Losses at the gene ends were 1 base for V and 7 bases for J; bases not matched to a gene: 5. The CDR3 runs 14 residues. The CDR3 DNA sequence: TGTGCCAGCAGCTTAGTCAGGGGGCTGGGTGAAGCTTTCTTT. Its translation: CASSLVRGLGEAFF. Looking up the rest from reference TRBV7-9 and TRBJ1-1 gives the full variable domain: DTGVSQNPRHKITKRGQNVTFRCDPISEHNRLYWYRQTLGQGPEFLTYFQNEAQLEKSRLLSDRFSAERPKGSFSTLEIQRTEQGDSAMYLCASSLVRGLGEAFFGQGTRLTVV.

The chain employs TRBV2 and TRBJ2-1, with no clear D. The V end lost 6 bases, the J end lost 2 bases, and 11 bases lay between the germline ends. CDR1 is SNHLY and CDR2 is FYNNEI in the germline V gene. CDR3 length: 14 residues. The CDR3 DNA reads TGTGCCAGCAGCGCCATTCGCGCCTACAATGAGCAGTTCTTC. It is translated as CASSAIRAYNEQFF.

V gene TRBV7-3 combines with J gene TRBJ2-1; 9 bases fit TRBD2. Germline loops: CDR1 SGHTA, CDR2 FQGTGA. V shed 3 bases, J shed 2 bases, and the junction held 5 bases outside the gene matches. The CDR3 has 16 amino acids. Here the CDR3 DNA reads TGTGCCAGCAGCTTCATAGCGGGAGTACCCTACAATGAGCAGTTCTTC. It specifies CASSFIAGVPYNEQFF. The full variable domain, rest sourced from reference TRBV7-3 and TRBJ2-1, is GAGVSQTPSNKVTEKGKYVELRCDPISGHTALYWYRQSLGQGPEFLIYFQGTGAADDSGLPNDRFFAVRPEGSVSTLKIQRTERGDSAVYLCASSFIAGVPYNEQFFGPGTRLTVL.

The chain couples TRBV5-4 to TRBJ1-1; D uncertain. V lost 0 bases and J 4 bases, leaving 10 bases between the germline ends. Germline CDR1 is SGHNT and CDR2 is YYREEE (reference sequence). The CDR3 is made up of 14 amino acids. Here the CDR3 DNA reads TGTGCCAGCAGCTTGGCACTGGGGAGCACTGAAGCTTTCTTT. It encodes CASSLALGSTEAFF.

The V gene is TRBV19, the J gene TRBJ2-7; 8 positions agree with TRBD2. The CDR3 runs to 14 residues. J gave up 4 bases and V 3 bases, and 5 bases lay outside the gene matches. Germline values: CDR1 LNHDA, CDR2 SQIVND (reference sequence). CDR3 amino acids: CASSMGLGAYEQYF. The CDR3 nucleotides read TGTGCCAGTAGTATGGGACTAGGGGCTTACGAGCAGTACTTC.

The chain has TRBV5-1 and TRBJ2-1; D is perhaps TRBD2 (6 bases). The germline V gene encodes CDR1 SGHRS and CDR2 YFSETQ. With 7 bases removed from V and 3 bases from J, the gap between germline ends came to 14 bases. This CDR3 has 14 residues. The CDR3 reads CASSAGLLYNEQFF. The CDR3, as DNA: TGCGCCAGCTCGGCGGGACTTCTCTACAATGAGCAGTTCTTC.

The V gene is TRBV30, the J gene TRBJ2-5; tentative D call: TRBD1 (5 bases). V lost 2 bases to trimming and J lost 5 bases, with 18 bases between them. Germline V gene lookup returns CDR1 GTSNPN and CDR2 SVGIG (reference sequence). The CDR3 covers 15 residues. The CDR3 DNA follows: TGTGCCTGGAGTTCTCCCCCTAGGGGTCGGGAGACCCAGTACTTC. Protein product: CAWSSPPRGRETQYF. The whole variable domain, filled in from reference TRBV30 and TRBJ2-5, reads SQTIHQWPATLVQPVGSPLSLECTVEGTSNPNLYWYRQAAGRGLQLLFYSVGIGQISSEVPQNLSASRPQDRQFILSSKKLLLSDSGFYLCAWSSPPRGRETQYFGPGTRLLVL.

V is TRBV6-1 and J is TRBJ2-1, with 13 positions matching TRBD2. The germline V gene encodes CDR1 MNHNS and CDR2 SASEGT. The CDR3 consists of 15 residues. V lost 8 bases, J lost 4 bases, and 5 bases stayed unmatched. The CDR3 sequence: CASLLAGGMYNEQFF. Here the CDR3 DNA reads TGTGCCAGCTTACTAGCGGGAGGGATGTACAATGAGCAGTTCTTC.

This clone was seen more than once but under ten times. The V gene is TRBV5-6, the J gene TRBJ2-7, with D possibly being TRBD2 (6 bases). This CDR3 region has 14 residues. The V gene lost 0 bases and the J gene lost 2 bases, with 9 bases spanning the gap. Germline V CDR1 and CDR2: SGHDT, YYEEEE. The CDR3 region is CASSLGLEPYEQYF. DNA of the CDR3: TGTGCCAGCAGCTTGGGACTAGAACCCTACGAGCAGTACTTC.

This clone was counted only a few times. CDR3 in amino acids: CASSLQYNEQFF. CDR3 nucleotide sequence: TGTGCCAGCAGCTTGCAGTACAATGAGCAGTTCTTC. The chain is built from TRBV7-9 and TRBJ2-1; D not certain. The CDR3 sequence is 12 residues long. Germline values: CDR1 SEHNR, CDR2 FQNEAQ (reference sequence). The V end lost 3 bases, the J end lost 4 bases, and 4 bases lay between the germline ends.

J is TRBJ2-2 and V is TRBV4-2, with D possibly matching TRBD1 (5 bases). Looked up from germline, CDR1 is LGHNA and CDR2 is YNFKEQ. V dropped 11 bases and J dropped 7 bases, with 32 bases sitting between them. There are 18 residues in the CDR3. Written as DNA, the CDR3 is TGTGCCTCCGAACGAGGACGAGCAGGGTCCTCTAAGATCGGGGAGCTGTTTTTT. Amino acid sequence: CASERGRAGSSKIGELFF.

This chain connects TRBV5-1 to TRBJ1-1; 7 bases map to TRBD1. J lost 1 base, V lost 5 bases, and 2 bases had no gene match. Germline V gene sequence: CDR1 SGHRS, CDR2 YFSETQ. This CDR3 contains 13 residues. The CDR3 region has the DNA TGCGCCAGCAGACAGGGGACGAACACTGAAGCTTTCTTT. Protein: CASRQGTNTEAFF.

This clone has a handful of counts. This CDR3 reads CASSINGRVSYEQYF. In nucleotides, the CDR3 is TGTGCCAGTAGTATTAACGGGAGAGTCTCCTACGAGCAGTACTTC. This rearrangement joins TRBV19 to TRBJ2-7, with D possibly matching TRBD2 (6 bases). The CDR3 totals 15 residues. Germline V gene sequence: CDR1 LNHDA, CDR2 SQIVND (reference sequence). The germline V and J ends were trimmed by 3 bases and 0 bases, with 12 bases remaining between them.

There are a few counts of this clone. This chain links TRBV5-1 with TRBJ1-1; D might be TRBD1 (6 bases). The V end lost 6 bases, the J end lost 3 bases, and 15 bases lay between the germline ends. The CDR3 totals 14 residues. Germline CDR1 reads SGHRS; CDR2 reads YFSETQ. CDR3 nucleotides: TGCGCCAGCACTCCCGGGGCAGGGGACACTGAAGCTTTCTTT. Encoded protein: CASTPGAGDTEAFF.

The chain links TRBV4-1 to TRBJ1-2; D is unresolved. There are 13 residues in the CDR3. CDR1 MGHRA and CDR2 YSYEKL come from the germline V gene. Trimming took 1 base from V and 4 from J, leaving 7 bases between them. The CDR3 DNA is TGCGCCAGCAGCCAAGTTGCAGGCTATGGCTACACCTTC. Translation gives CASSQVAGYGYTF.

This chain connects TRBV28 to TRBJ1-5, with D tentatively TRBD1 (6 bases). Trimming left V 3 bases short and J 4 bases short, with 16 bases between. The CDR3 runs to 16 residues. Germline V gene data show CDR1 as MDHEN and CDR2 as SYDVKM. The DNA of the CDR3 is TGTGCCAGCAGTTTTTATGGGCGTGGACAGAATCAGCCCCAGCATTTT. As protein: CASSFYGRGQNQPQHF.

The chain uses TRBV6-4 and TRBJ1-1; 7 bases map to TRBD1. Trimming cost V 6 bases and J 3 bases; bases outside gene matches: 4. This CDR3 comprises 13 residues. Germline V gene lookup returns CDR1 MRHNA and CDR2 SNTAGT. In nucleotides, the CDR3 is TGTGCCAGCAGACAGGGGCGGGACACTGAAGCTTTCTTT. It translates to CASRQGRDTEAFF.

The genes are TRBV5-1 and TRBJ2-3, with 9 bases matching TRBD2. CDR3 length: 17 residues. Germline V gene sequence: CDR1 SGHRS, CDR2 YFSETQ. V lost 1 base, J lost 1 base, and 7 bases stayed unmatched. CDR3 sequence: CASSLIPVAGGTDTQYF. The CDR3 DNA follows: TGCGCCAGCAGCTTGATTCCGGTAGCGGGAGGCACAGATACGCAGTATTTT.